Shown below are 28 T cell receptor beta chains from a single sample sequenced in a study of cytomegalovirus exposure and HLA in healthy donors. PCR was performed using 60 Vbeta and 13 Jbeta primers. Sequencing used immunoSEQ multiplex PCR; TCRdb keeps in-frame clones, though not all of them. The sample records about 120,000 clones, about three quarters being singletons. The material sequenced was PBMCs. These receptors came from a woman aged 30 to 39 in good health and CMV-seropositive.

The chain recombines TRBV5-1 with TRBJ2-3; 13 bases are a match to TRBD2. CDR3 length equals 15 residues. J lost 2 bases, V lost 10 bases, and 7 bases had no gene match. The V gene's germline CDR1 is SGHRS and CDR2 YFSETQ. CDR3 sequence (DNA): TGCGCCTCTCGACTAGCGGGGGGCCTCACAGATACGCAGTATTTT. Translated, it gives CASRLAGGLTDTQYF.

This clone occurred a few times. The chain combines TRBV19 with TRBJ1-5; D is uncertain. The CDR3 runs 14 residues. From germline, CDR1 is LNHDA and CDR2 SQIVND (reference sequence). V shed 3 bases and J shed 4 bases, with 10 bases lying between them. CDR3 sequence: CASSMVNRNQPQHF. The CDR3 DNA reads TGTGCCAGTAGTATGGTCAACAGAAATCAGCCCCAGCATTTT.

The chain couples TRBV29-1 to TRBJ1-2; 10 bases are a match to TRBD1. The germline CDR1 and CDR2 sequences are SQVTM and ANQGSEA. The CDR3 is 12 residues long. With 7 bases clipped from V and 8 bases from J, the junction kept 7 bases outside the gene matches. The CDR3: CSAQTGGEGYTF. As DNA, the CDR3 is TGCAGCGCCCAGACAGGGGGCGAAGGCTACACCTTC.

The chain employs TRBV7-2 and TRBJ2-1; TRBD1 aligns across 7 bases. V lost 6 bases to trimming and J lost 2 bases; unmatched junction nucleotides: 7. This CDR3 spans 15 amino acids. In germline, CDR1 is SGHTA, CDR2 FQGNSA. CDR3 amino acids: CASSETGFPYNEQFF. Written as DNA, the CDR3 is TGTGCCAGCAGTGAGACAGGGTTCCCCTACAATGAGCAGTTCTTC.

This clone was counted a few times. The gene calls are TRBV30 and TRBJ2-5; maybe TRBD1 (5 bases). The CDR3 is 13 residues long. CDR1 is GTSNPN and CDR2 is SVGIG in the germline V gene (reference sequence). The V end lost 1 base, the J end lost 0 bases, and 6 bases lay between the germline ends. CDR3 bases: TGTGCCTGGAGTGCGACAGACCAAGAGACCCAGTACTTC. Translation gives CAWSATDQETQYF.

This chain connects TRBV14 to TRBJ2-5, with TRBD1 matching 8 bases. This CDR3 has 16 amino acids. V trimming: 1 base; J trimming: 7 bases; junction bases outside the gene matches: 11. Germline assignment: CDR1 SGHDN and CDR2 FVKESK. The CDR3 protein is CASSQGPRTGKGTQYF. In DNA form, the CDR3 reads TGTGCCAGCAGCCAAGGTCCCCGGACAGGGAAAGGGACCCAGTACTTC.

This sequence joins TRBV5-8 and TRBJ2-7; tentatively, D is TRBD2 (5 bases). The CDR3 runs to 13 residues. The germline CDR1 and CDR2 sequences are SGHTS and YDEGEE. V shed 1 base and J shed 2 bases, with 7 bases lying between them. CDR3 DNA: TGTGCCAGCAGCTTGCCGGGGACCTACGAGCAGTACTTC. This translates into CASSLPGTYEQYF.

This clone was counted a single time. V is TRBV20-1 and J is TRBJ2-2, with D possibly TRBD2 on 5 matching bases. The CDR3 spans 11 residues. Trimming removed 6 bases at V and 6 bases at J, with 8 bases between. From germline, CDR1 is DFQATT and CDR2 SNEGSKA (reference sequence). In DNA form, the CDR3 reads TGCAGTGCCCCCGGGGCCGGGGAGCTGTTTTTT. Translating gives CSAPGAGELFF.

This clone was recorded only once. The rearrangement joins TRBV7-9 to TRBJ1-1; 9 positions agree with TRBD1. CDR3 length: 15 residues. After removal of 4 bases from V and 4 bases from J, the junction contained 7 bases not matched to a gene. Germline lookup yields CDR1 SEHNR and CDR2 FQNEAQ (reference sequence). The CDR3 sequence is CASSYTGGVGTEAFF. The CDR3 coding sequence is TGTGCCAGCAGCTACACAGGGGGCGTAGGCACTGAAGCTTTCTTT. Full variable domain (rest looked up from reference TRBV7-9 and TRBJ1-1): DTGVSQNPRHKITKRGQNVTFRCDPISEHNRLYWYRQTLGQGPEFLTYFQNEAQLEKSRLLSDRFSAERPKGSFSTLEIQRTEQGDSAMYLCASSYTGGVGTEAFFGQGTRLTVV.

The chain recombines TRBV6-4 with TRBJ2-7; possible D gene TRBD1, 6 bases. This CDR3 spans 14 amino acids. CDR1 and CDR2 from the germline V gene are MRHNA and SNTAGT. With 4 bases removed from V and 0 bases from J, the gap between germline ends came to 10 bases. The CDR3 bases are TGTGCCAGCAGTGGCCGGGACATCTCCTACGAGCAGTACTTC. Protein: CASSGRDISYEQYF.

The J gene is TRBJ2-3, the V gene TRBV7-2; a possible D gene is TRBD1 (5 bases). The CDR3 sequence is 13 residues long. The V gene lost 8 bases and the J gene lost 4 bases, with 13 bases spanning the gap. Germline CDR1 and CDR2: SGHTA and FQGNSA. The DNA of the CDR3 is TGTGCCAGCGGCCTGGGCAGGGCAGATACGCAGTATTTT. Amino acids: CASGLGRADTQYF.

V gene TRBV2 combines with J gene TRBJ2-5, with D possibly being TRBD2 (5 bases). Near its end, the DNA agrees better with TRBJ2-7, so the J call may be wrong. Germline CDR1 is SNHLY and CDR2 is FYNNEI. This CDR3 spans 14 amino acids. The DNA for the CDR3 is TGTGCCAGCAGTGAAGGGACTGAATCCTACGAGCAGTACTTC. Translating it yields CASSEGTESYEQYF.

The CDR3 DNA sequence: TGTGCCAGCAGGGGGACAGCTAGACCGTACAATGAGCAGTTCTTC. Translating gives CASRGTARPYNEQFF. The chain carries TRBV6-1 and TRBJ2-1, with 7 bases fitting TRBD1. The germline V gene has CDR1 MNHNS and CDR2 SASEGT. This CDR3 spans 15 amino acids. The junction had 9 bases not matched to a gene; V was cut back by 6 bases and J by 4 bases.

This clone was seen a few times. The chain carries TRBV29-1 and TRBJ1-1; 8 nucleotides agree with TRBD1. Germline loops: CDR1 SQVTM, CDR2 ANQGSEA. The length of the CDR3 is 13 residues. Trimming at V came to 8 bases and at J to 1 base, leaving 6 bases not matched to a gene. CDR3 bases: TGCAGCACTACAGGGGGGTGGAACACTGAAGCTTTCTTT. Amino acids: CSTTGGWNTEAFF.

The rearrangement joins TRBV11-1 to TRBJ2-5; no clear D gene. Trimming removed 9 bases from V and 7 bases from J, with 15 bases in between. Germline loops: CDR1 SGHAT, CDR2 FQDESV (reference sequence). The CDR3 extends over 12 amino acids. CDR3 sequence (DNA): TGTGCCAGTCTTTGGAAGTGCGGGACCCAGTACTTC. Its protein is CASLWKCGTQYF.

The rearrangement uses TRBV7-6 and TRBJ1-5; possible D gene TRBD1, 5 bases. Germline V gene lookup returns CDR1 SGHVS and CDR2 FNYEAQ. This CDR3 has 13 residues. Between the trimmed V and J ends, which lost 5 bases and 11 bases, there was a span of 16 bases. For the CDR3, the DNA is TGTGCCAGCAGCCCAGGCCCAGGCAGGGCCCAGCATTTT. Its translation: CASSPGPGRAQHF.

The CDR3 loop is CASSLGDLNIQYF. Here the CDR3 DNA reads TGTGCCAGCAGCTTAGGGGACTTGAACATTCAGTACTTC. This chain uses TRBV11-2 with TRBJ2-4; a weak D match, TRBD2 (6 bases). V was pared by 1 base and J by 7 bases, with 8 bases between. The length of the CDR3 is 13 residues. The germline V gene encodes CDR1 SGHAT and CDR2 FQNNGV.

The rearrangement joins TRBV11-3 to TRBJ2-2; TRBD2 matches 12 bases. V dropped 6 bases and J dropped 1; count of bases not matched to a gene: 3. This CDR3 comprises 16 residues. Germline V gives CDR1 SGHNT, CDR2 YENEEA. This CDR3 reads CASSKGLAGNTGELFF. The CDR3 DNA sequence: TGTGCCAGCAGTAAGGGACTAGCGGGGAACACCGGGGAGCTGTTTTTT.

This clone was counted between two and nine times. The chain couples TRBV11-2 to TRBJ1-2; 9 nucleotides line up with TRBD1. Germline V gives CDR1 SGHAT, CDR2 FQNNGV. This CDR3 region has 16 residues. The J segment lost 4 bases and the V segment lost 0 bases, leaving 6 bases of the junction unmatched. CDR3 sequence (DNA): TGTGCCAGCAGCTTAGATTCCGGGACAGGGACCTATGGCTACACCTTC. It translates to CASSLDSGTGTYGYTF.

V usage is TRBV7-2 and J usage is TRBJ2-7; 9 bases match TRBD2. V shed 5 bases, J shed 5 bases, and the junction held 13 bases outside the gene matches. The CDR3 contains 16 residues. Germline CDR1 and CDR2: SGHTA and FQGNSA. This CDR3 reads CASSLFGPAGGNEQYF. DNA of the CDR3: TGTGCCAGCAGCCTTTTTGGGCCAGCGGGGGGTAACGAGCAGTACTTC.

V and J are TRBV27 and TRBJ2-3; 7 nucleotides agree with TRBD2. Unmatched junction bases numbered 6, after V lost 7 bases and J lost 2 bases. Germline V gene data show CDR1 as MNHEY and CDR2 as SMNVEV (reference sequence). This CDR3 spans 14 amino acids. Here the CDR3 DNA reads TGTGCCAGCAACGGGGGGACTTACACAGATACGCAGTATTTT. It yields the protein CASNGGTYTDTQYF.

The chain has TRBV10-3 and TRBJ2-7, with D unresolved. This CDR3 has 15 amino acids. V was pared by 0 bases and J by 2 bases, with 11 bases between. Germline V gene lookup returns CDR1 ENHRY and CDR2 SYGVKD. CDR3 in DNA: TGTGCCATCAGTGAGTCGATTGGGCAGCCCTACGAGCAGTACTTC. It yields the protein CAISESIGQPYEQYF.

V is TRBV5-1 and J is TRBJ1-3; weak D call: TRBD1 (6 bases). Trimming left V 8 bases short and J 0 bases short, with 30 bases between. There are 20 residues in the CDR3. The germline gives CDR1 SGHRS, CDR2 YFSETQ. The CDR3: CARRRTALKQGLSSGNTIYF. The CDR3 nucleotides read TGCGCCAGAAGACGGACAGCGCTTAAACAGGGCCTTAGCTCTGGAAACACCATATATTTT. The whole variable domain, remainder taken from reference TRBV5-1 and TRBJ1-3, is KAGVTQTPRYLIKTRGQQVTLSCSPISGHRSVSWYQQTPGQGLQFLFEYFSETQRNKGNFPGRFSGRQFSNSRSEMNVSTLELGDSALYLCARRRTALKQGLSSGNTIYFGEGSWLTVV.

The CDR3, as DNA: TGTGCCAGCAGCTCGCCGGGTGGACTAGTCCAAGAGACCCAGTACTTC. Residues: CASSSPGGLVQETQYF. The J gene is TRBJ2-5, the V gene TRBV7-9, with TRBD2 matching 7 bases. Germline-derived CDR1 and CDR2 are SEHNR and FQNEAQ (reference sequence). The V gene end was trimmed by 4 bases and the J gene end by 1 base; junction bases not matched to a gene: 9. The CDR3 has 16 residues.

The chain carries TRBV9 and TRBJ2-2; D may be TRBD1 (5 bases). This CDR3 comprises 14 residues. Trimming removed 4 bases at V and 4 bases at J, with 11 bases between. In germline, CDR1 is SGDLS, CDR2 YYNGEE. CDR3 sequence: CASSPRQPTGELFF. In DNA form, the CDR3 reads TGTGCCAGCAGCCCCCGACAGCCCACCGGGGAGCTGTTTTTT.

The chain carries TRBV2 and TRBJ2-3; a weak D match, TRBD1 (6 bases). This CDR3 contains 13 residues. Germline V gene lookup returns CDR1 SNHLY and CDR2 FYNNEI. V was pared by 11 bases and J by 2 bases, with 14 bases between. CDR3 sequence reads: CASRDKNTDTQYF. The CDR3 DNA follows: TGTGCCTCCCGGGACAAGAACACAGATACGCAGTATTTT.

This clone was counted between two and nine times. This sequence joins TRBV28 and TRBJ1-1; weak D call: TRBD1 (5 bases). This CDR3 spans 16 amino acids. Germline CDR1 is MDHEN and CDR2 is SYDVKM. Trimming shortened V by 6 bases and J by 0 bases, and 17 bases separated the two germline ends. The CDR3 is CASSTVTETMNTEAFF. The CDR3 nucleotides read TGTGCCAGCAGCACCGTGACAGAAACCATGAACACTGAAGCTTTCTTT.

This chain links TRBV4-3 with TRBJ2-3, with 9 bases fitting TRBD2. CDR1 and CDR2 (germline): LGHNA, YSLEER. J lost 2 bases, V lost 0 bases, and 9 bases had no gene match. This CDR3 comprises 18 residues. The CDR3 nucleotides read TGCGCCAGCAGCCAAGATGGGTCTAGCGGGGTGGCCACAGATACGCAGTATTTT. Encoded protein: CASSQDGSSGVATDTQYF.